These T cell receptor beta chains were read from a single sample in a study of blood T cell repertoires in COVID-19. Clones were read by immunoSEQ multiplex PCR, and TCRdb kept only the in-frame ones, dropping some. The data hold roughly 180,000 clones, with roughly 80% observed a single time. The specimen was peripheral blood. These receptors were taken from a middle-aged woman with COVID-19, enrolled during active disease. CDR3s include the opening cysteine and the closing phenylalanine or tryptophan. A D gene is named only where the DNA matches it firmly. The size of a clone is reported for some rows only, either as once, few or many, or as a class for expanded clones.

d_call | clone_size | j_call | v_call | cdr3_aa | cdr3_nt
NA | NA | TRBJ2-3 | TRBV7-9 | CASRSGMGIDTQYF | TGTGCCAGCAGATCGGGAATGGGGATAGATACGCAGTATTTT
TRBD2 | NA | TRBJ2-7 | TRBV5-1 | CASSLALRTSGIEQYF | TGCGCCAGCAGCTTGGCCCTTCGGACTAGCGGGATCGAGCAGTACTTC
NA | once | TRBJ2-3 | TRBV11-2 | CASSLMGATDTQYF | TGTGCCAGCAGCTTAATGGGGGCGACAGATACGCAGTATTTT
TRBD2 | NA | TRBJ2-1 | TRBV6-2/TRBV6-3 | CASSYSTVGWREASLREQFF | TGTGCCAGCAGTTACTCTACGGTGGGGTGGCGGGAGGCCTCACTGCGTGAGCAGTTCTTC
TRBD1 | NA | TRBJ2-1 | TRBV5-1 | CASSLREDRGAGNEQFF | TGCGCCAGCAGCTTGAGGGAAGACAGGGGGGCCGGCAATGAGCAGTTCTTC
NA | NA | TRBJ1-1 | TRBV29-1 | CSALQGLNTEAFF | TGCAGCGCCCTCCAGGGGCTGAACACTGAAGCTTTCTTT
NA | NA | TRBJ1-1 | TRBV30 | CACHLWSEAFF | TGTGCCTGTCACCTATGGTCTGAAGCTTTCTTT
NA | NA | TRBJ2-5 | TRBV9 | CASSVSSSDQETQYF | TGTGCCAGCAGCGTTTCTAGCAGCGACCAAGAGACCCAGTACTTC
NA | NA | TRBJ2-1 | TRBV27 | CASSLLQVNNEQFF | TGTGCCAGCAGTTTATTACAGGTTAACAATGAGCAGTTCTTC
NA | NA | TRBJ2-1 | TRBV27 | CASSKRMAIKSSYNEQFF | TGTGCCAGCAGTAAGCGCATGGCCATTAAGAGCTCCTACAATGAGCAGTTCTTC
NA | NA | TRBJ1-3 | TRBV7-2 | CASSHSAPFGNTIYF | TGTGCCAGCAGCCATTCCGCGCCCTTCGGAAACACCATATATTTT
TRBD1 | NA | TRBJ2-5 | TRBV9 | CASSPGTGGSFGETQYF | TGTGCCAGCAGCCCTGGGACAGGGGGGAGTTTCGGGGAGACCCAGTACTTC
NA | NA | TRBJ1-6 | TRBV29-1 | CSVRTEVNSPLHF | TGCAGCGTCAGGACTGAAGTTAATTCACCCCTCCACTTT
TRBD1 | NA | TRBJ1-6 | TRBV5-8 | CASSLKIGQGFFYSPLHF | TGTGCCAGCAGCTTGAAAATCGGACAGGGGTTTTTCTATTCACCCCTCCACTTT
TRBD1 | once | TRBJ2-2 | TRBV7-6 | CASSGTGGRTGELFF | TGTGCCAGCTCCGGGACAGGGGGCCGAACCGGGGAGCTGTTTTTT
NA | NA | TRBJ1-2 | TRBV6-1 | CASRSAEFRYTF | TGTGCCAGCAGGAGCGCCGAGTTTCGCTACACCTTC
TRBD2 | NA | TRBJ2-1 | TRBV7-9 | CASSWDSGRARQFF | TGTGCCAGCAGCTGGGATAGCGGGAGGGCCAGGCAGTTCTTC
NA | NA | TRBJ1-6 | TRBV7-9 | CASSPETRGSPLHF | TGTGCCAGCAGCCCGGAGACGAGGGGGTCACCCCTCCACTTT
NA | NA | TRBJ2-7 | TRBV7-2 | CASSFAVTYEQYF | TGTGCCAGCAGCTTCGCGGTGACCTACGAGCAGTACTTC
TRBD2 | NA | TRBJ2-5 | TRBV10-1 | CASSGLASGQQETQYF | TGCGCCAGCAGTGGGCTCGCTAGCGGCCAACAAGAGACCCAGTACTTC
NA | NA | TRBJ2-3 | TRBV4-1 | CASSQEIPQLNTDTQYF | TGCGCCAGCAGCCAAGAAATTCCCCAGTTAAACACAGATACGCAGTATTTT
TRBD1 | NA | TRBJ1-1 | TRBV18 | CASSTRDRVQNTEAFF | TGTGCCAGCTCCACCCGAGACAGGGTTCAGAACACTGAAGCTTTCTTT
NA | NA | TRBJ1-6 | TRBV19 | CASSLQGSQSPLHF | TGTGCCAGTAGTCTACAGGGTTCGCAATCACCCCTCCACTTT
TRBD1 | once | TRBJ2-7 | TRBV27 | CASSPRTGGRGQYF | TGTGCCAGCAGTCCTCGGACAGGGGGTAGGGGGCAGTACTTC
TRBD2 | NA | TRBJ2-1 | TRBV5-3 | CARSLAKREGKNNEQFF | TGTGCCAGAAGCTTGGCCAAGCGGGAGGGCAAAAACAATGAGCAGTTCTTC
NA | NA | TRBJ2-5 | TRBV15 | CATSSAGFSGQETQYF | TGTGCCACCAGCTCCGCCGGATTTAGCGGCCAAGAGACCCAGTACTTC
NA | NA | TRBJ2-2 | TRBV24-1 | CATSDLTGELFF | TGTGCCACCAGTGATTTGACTGGGGAGCTGTTTTTT
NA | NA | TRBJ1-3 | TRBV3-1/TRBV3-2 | CASSQERGRNTIYF | TGTGCCAGCAGCCAAGAAAGGGGTAGAAACACCATATATTTT
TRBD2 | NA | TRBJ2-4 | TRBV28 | CASLGTSGRPRGNIQYF | TGTGCCAGCCTGGGGACTAGCGGGAGGCCGAGGGGAAACATTCAGTACTTC
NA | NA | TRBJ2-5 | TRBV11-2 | CASSLGGAQETQYF | TGTGCCAGCAGCTTGGGGGGGGCCCAAGAGACCCAGTACTTC
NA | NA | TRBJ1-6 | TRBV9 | CASSVGRVDSGNSPLHF | TGTGCCAGCAGCGTAGGTAGGGTGGACAGCGGTAATTCACCCCTCCACTTT
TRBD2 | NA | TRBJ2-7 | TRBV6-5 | CASNSREGIYEQYF | TGTGCCAGCAATTCGCGGGAGGGAATCTACGAGCAGTACTTC
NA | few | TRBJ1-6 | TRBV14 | CASSTRTYSPLHF | TGTGCCAGCAGTACCAGGACTTATTCACCCCTCCACTTT
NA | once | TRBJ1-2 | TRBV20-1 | CSAGINYGYTF | TGCAGTGCCGGGATTAACTATGGCTACACCTTC
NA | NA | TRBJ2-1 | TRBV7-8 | CASSLASGLNEQFF | TGTGCCAGCAGCTTAGCTAGCGGCCTCAATGAGCAGTTCTTC
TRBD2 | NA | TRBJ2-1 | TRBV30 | CAWSPTSGYNEQFF | TGTGCCTGGAGTCCCACTAGCGGATACAATGAGCAGTTCTTC
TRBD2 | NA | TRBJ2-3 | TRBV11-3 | CASSSGLAGVVDTQYF | TGTGCCAGCAGCTCAGGACTAGCGGGAGTGGTAGATACGCAGTATTTT
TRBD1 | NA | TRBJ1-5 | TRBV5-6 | CASSFRQGVGQPQHF | TGTGCCAGCAGCTTTCGACAGGGTGTGGGTCAGCCCCAGCATTTT
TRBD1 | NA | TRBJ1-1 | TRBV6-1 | CASSETGVGSAVAFF | TGTGCCAGCAGTGAGACAGGGGTGGGGAGCGCTGTAGCTTTCTTT
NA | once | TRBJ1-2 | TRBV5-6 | CASSLRVYGYTF | TGTGCCAGCAGCTTAAGAGTATATGGCTACACCTTC
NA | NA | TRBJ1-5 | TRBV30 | CAWSVLGETGQPQHF | TGTGCCTGGAGTGTACTTGGGGAGACAGGACAGCCCCAGCATTTT
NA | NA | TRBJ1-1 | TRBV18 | CASSIQEYTEAFF | TGTGCCAGCTCTATACAGGAGTACACTGAAGCTTTCTTT
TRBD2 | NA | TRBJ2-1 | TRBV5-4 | CASSTGLAGGRGNEQFF | TGTGCCAGCAGCACCGGACTAGCGGGAGGAAGGGGCAATGAGCAGTTCTTC
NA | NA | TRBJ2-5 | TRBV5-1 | CASSHERRAGETQYF | TGCGCCAGCAGCCACGAAAGGAGGGCCGGCGAGACCCAGTACTTC
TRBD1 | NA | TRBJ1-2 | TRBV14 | CASSSQGAGYGYTF | TGTGCCAGCAGCTCACAGGGGGCTGGCTATGGCTACACCTTC
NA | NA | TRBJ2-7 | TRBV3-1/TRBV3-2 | CASSPHIYEQYF | TGTGCCAGCAGCCCGCACATCTACGAGCAGTACTTC